This T cell receptor (beta chain) was profiled in a study of radiation and T cells in renal cell carcinoma. Clones were sequenced by immunoSEQ multiplex PCR, and TCRdb holds only the in-frame ones, with some missing. The sample yields tens of thousands of clones, approximately 80% seen once. Trimming took off 5 bases at V and 2 bases at J, with 12 bases between the two ends. CDR1 and CDR2 (germline): SGHVS, FQNEAQ. The CDR3 is made up of 14 amino acids. This clone was counted a single time. Time point here: baseline pretreatment blood. The treatment denotes: 15 Gy SBRT to primary tumor, nephrectomy 4 weeks later.

The input for sequencing was blood, taken from a patient whose treatment included radiotherapy and nephrectomy. The V call is TRBV7-8, the J call TRBJ2-5; D call uncertain. This receptor was obtained from a man between 60 and 75 years old with renal cell carcinoma. The CDR3 region is CASSRSMGQETQYF. The CDR3 nucleotides are TGTGCCAGCAGCCGTAGCATGGGTCAAGAGACCCAGTACTTC.